The 3 T cell receptor beta chains below were found in one sample sequenced in a study of T-cell reconstitution after alpha-beta-depleted transplantation in children. For TCRbeta, the library was prepared with unique molecular identifiers. TCRdb processed the PCR reads anew with MiXCR; each CDR3 protein has one entry. The table lists approximately 520,000 distinct CDR3 sequences, about 30% of them singletons, with around 2.4% in the top ten. Sequenced here: PBMCs from the stem cell graft donor, sampled from the stem cell graft. Receptors originate from a human donor who donated a stem cell graft to a child with aplastic anemia.

The chain has TRBV7-8 and TRBJ2-1, with D tentatively TRBD2 (7 bases). CDR3 length: 15 residues. Trimming removed 10 bases from V and 4 bases from J, with 20 bases in between. From germline, CDR1 is SGHVS and CDR2 FQNEAQ. The CDR3 spells CATWGAGGPYNEQFF. In nucleotides, the CDR3 is TGTGCCACCTGGGGGGCCGGGGGGCCTTACAATGAGCAGTTCTTC.

There are a few counts of this clonotype. The rearrangement uses TRBV12-3 or TRBV12-4 and TRBJ2-5, with D perhaps matching TRBD1 (6 bases). V lost 3 bases and J lost 0, with 17 bases in between. The CDR3 is 17 amino acids. Here the CDR3 DNA reads TGTGCCAGCAGTTTTTTACGCCTCCGGGACAACCAAGAGACCCAGTACTTC. Translating it yields CASSFLRLRDNQETQYF.

This chain joins TRBV29-1 and TRBJ2-1; D ambiguous. Looked up from germline, CDR1 is SQVTM and CDR2 is ANQGSEA. The CDR3 is made up of 13 amino acids. V was clipped by 7 bases and J by 9 bases, with 19 bases between them. The CDR3 loop reads CSAQGNVKGEQFF. Written as DNA, the CDR3 is TGCAGCGCCCAAGGAAACGTTAAAGGTGAGCAGTTCTTC.